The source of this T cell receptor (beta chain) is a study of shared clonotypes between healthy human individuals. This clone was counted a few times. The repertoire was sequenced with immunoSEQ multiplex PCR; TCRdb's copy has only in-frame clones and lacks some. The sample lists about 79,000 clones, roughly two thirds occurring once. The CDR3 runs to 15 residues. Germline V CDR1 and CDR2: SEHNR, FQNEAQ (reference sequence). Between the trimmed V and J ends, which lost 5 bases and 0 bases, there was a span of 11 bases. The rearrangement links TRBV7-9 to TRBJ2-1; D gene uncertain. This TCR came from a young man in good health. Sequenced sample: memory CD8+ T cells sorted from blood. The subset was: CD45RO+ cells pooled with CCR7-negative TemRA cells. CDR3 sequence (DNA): TGTGCCAGCAGCCCAACACGTAGCTCCTACAATGAGCAGTTCTTC. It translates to CASSPTRSSYNEQFF. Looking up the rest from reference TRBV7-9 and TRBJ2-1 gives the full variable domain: DTGVSQNPRHKITKRGQNVTFRCDPISEHNRLYWYRQTLGQGPEFLTYFQNEAQLEKSRLLSDRFSAERPKGSFSTLEIQRTEQGDSAMYLCASSPTRSSYNEQFFGPGTRLTVL.